Below are 24 T cell receptor beta chains sequenced from a single sample in a study of human T cells and chemical hapten exposure. TCRdb fed the RACE reads into MiXCR, producing one record per CDR3 protein. This table has some 400,000 distinct CDR3 sequences, 4% to 6% appearing once. Time point defined: pre-sensitization, week 0. Treatment specified: therapeutic diphenylcyclopropenone sensitization with weekly scalp DPC. The input for sequencing was whole blood, taken in connection with sensitization to the hapten diphenylcyclopropenone (DPC). These receptor sequences come from a woman in her 50s with alopecia areata. Some clones in this sample may be carry-over from other donors' samples.

There are many counts of this clonotype. The rearrangement links TRBV2 to TRBJ1-2, with D possibly being TRBD1 (6 bases). The CDR3 consists of 16 residues. The germline V and J ends were trimmed by 2 bases and 4 bases, with 17 bases remaining between them. Germline CDR1 reads SNHLY; CDR2 reads FYNNEI. CDR3 nucleotide sequence: TGTGCCAGCAGTGAATCACGGACAGCAGAGTTCTATGGCTACACCTTC. Translating gives CASSESRTAEFYGYTF.

This clonotype turned up a few times. V and J are TRBV12-3 or TRBV12-4 and TRBJ2-4; D is uncertain. This CDR3 is built from 13 residues. Trimming pared 3 bases from V and 6 bases from J, leaving 9 bases between. CDR3 in amino acids: CASSFTVTNIQYF. In DNA form, the CDR3 reads TGTGCCAGCAGTTTTACGGTGACAAACATTCAGTACTTC.

This clonotype was counted many times. The gene calls are TRBV5-6 and TRBJ1-2; D is ambiguous. The CDR3 length is 13 residues. V was clipped by 0 bases and J by 4 bases, with 7 bases between them. Germline V gene data show CDR1 as SGHDT and CDR2 as YYEEEE. The CDR3 DNA reads as TGTGCCAGCAGCTTGGACGATCGCTATGGCTACACCTTC. Translating it yields CASSLDDRYGYTF.

This clonotype was picked up many times. The chain couples TRBV29-1 to TRBJ1-5; 9 nucleotides match TRBD1. The CDR3 is 13 amino acids. CDR1 is SQVTM, CDR2 ANQGSEA, per germline. J gave up 6 bases and V 6 bases, and 6 bases lay outside the gene matches. The CDR3 DNA reads as TGCAGCGTCGCACAGGGGGCTAGTCAGCCCCAGCATTTT. This encodes CSVAQGASQPQHF.

This clonotype was picked up many times. The chain employs TRBV7-2 and TRBJ2-3, with D maybe TRBD2 (6 bases). The germline V and J ends were trimmed by 2 bases and 6 bases, with 12 bases remaining between them. CDR1 and CDR2 (germline): SGHTA, FQGNSA. The CDR3 length is 14 residues. CDR3 in DNA: TGTGCCAGCAGCTTAATGAGAGGAGGGGATACGCAGTATTTT. Its translation: CASSLMRGGDTQYF.

The CDR3 loop is CASSQEPWTGNTGELFF. In nucleotides, the CDR3 is TGCGCCAGCAGCCAAGAACCCTGGACAGGAAACACCGGGGAGCTGTTTTTT. The chain combines TRBV4-1 with TRBJ2-2, with TRBD1 matching over 7 bases. V was pared by 0 bases and J by 2 bases, with 6 bases of the junction left unmatched. CDR1 is MGHRA, CDR2 YSYEKL, per germline. There are 17 residues in the CDR3.

This clonotype was counted ten times or more. The V call is TRBV12-3 or TRBV12-4, the J call TRBJ2-2; D unclear. CDR3 length: 12 amino acids. The V end was cut by 3 bases, the J end by 7 bases, with 6 bases between. CDR3 sequence: CASSLAIGELFF. CDR3 DNA: TGTGCCAGCAGTTTGGCGATCGGGGAGCTGTTTTTT.

The sample holds many counts of this clonotype. This chain joins TRBV12-3 or TRBV12-4 and TRBJ1-5; unclear D gene. Trimming took 5 bases from V and 3 from J, leaving 11 bases between them. The CDR3 runs to 14 residues. CDR3 amino acids: CASSPGQVNQPQHF. CDR3 bases: TGTGCCAGCAGTCCGGGTCAAGTCAATCAGCCCCAGCATTTT.

This clonotype showed up just a few times. One junction end does not reproduce the germline sequence, and a read error may be involved. This sequence joins TRBV10-2 and TRBJ1-4, with D possibly matching TRBD1 (5 bases). This CDR3 has 13 residues. Germline CDR1 and CDR2: WSHSY and SAAADI. CDR3 bases: TGCGCCAGCAGTGACGGGACGTATGAGAAACTGTTTTTT. Amino acids: CASSDGTYEKLFF.

This chain joins TRBV20-1 and TRBJ2-1; perhaps D is TRBD1 or TRBD2 (6 bases each). The germline V gene has CDR1 DFQATT and CDR2 SNEGSKA (reference sequence). Trimming took 1 base from V and 2 from J, leaving 9 bases between them. CDR3 length equals 14 residues. The DNA for the CDR3 is TGCAGTGCTAGAGCGGGGGCCGCCTACAATGAGCAGTTCTTC. This translates into CSARAGAAYNEQFF.

Of note for this clonotype: This may come from a read error, since a much larger clone is one base off. This chain uses TRBV20-1 with TRBJ2-7; D is possibly TRBD1 (6 bases). The CDR3 contains 13 residues. Germline lookup yields CDR1 DFQATT and CDR2 SNEGSKA (reference sequence). The chain's CDR3 is CSARDISSYEQHF. CDR3 coding DNA: TGCAGTGCCAGGGACATATCTTCCTACGAGCAGCACTTC.

In its sample, this clonotype was seen a few times. The DNA for the CDR3 is TGTGCCAGCAGCTTGCTAGCGGGGGGGCAAGATACGCAGTATTTT. Translated, it gives CASSLLAGGQDTQYF. The chain links TRBV5-8 to TRBJ2-3; 12 nucleotides line up with TRBD2. V was pared by 1 base and J by 5 bases, with 2 bases of the junction left unmatched. CDR3 size: 15 residues. From germline, CDR1 is SGHTS and CDR2 YDEGEE.

Of note for this clonotype: One junction end does not reproduce the germline sequence, and a read error may be involved. This chain links TRBV25-1 with TRBJ2-6; no definite D call. The CDR3 totals 18 residues. The germline CDR1 and CDR2 sequences are MGHDK and SYGVNS. CDR3 loop: CPSSSHRGRGSGANVLTF. The CDR3 DNA is TGTCCCAGCAGTTCCCACAGAGGAAGAGGCTCTGGGGCCAACGTCCTGACTTTC. Full variable domain (remainder filled in from reference TRBV25-1 and TRBJ2-6): EADIYQTPRYLVIGTGKKITLECSQTMGHDKMYWYQQDPGMELHLIHYSYGVNSTEKGDLSSESTVSRIRTEHFPLTLESARPSHTSQYLCPSSSHRGRGSGANVLTFGAGSRLTVL.

The rearrangement joins TRBV11-3 to TRBJ2-1, with D unclear. The CDR3 extends over 16 amino acids. Germline-derived CDR1 and CDR2 are SGHNT and YENEEA. V was pared by 2 bases and J by 1 base, with 12 bases between. The CDR3 coding sequence is TGTGCCAGCAGCTTAAGGTCCGGAGTGTCCTACAATGAGCAGTTCTTC. This sequence encodes CASSLRSGVSYNEQFF.

There are many counts of this clonotype. The chain combines TRBV5-1 with TRBJ2-5; 7 bases align to TRBD1. From germline, CDR1 is SGHRS and CDR2 YFSETQ. J lost 2 bases, V lost 4 bases, and 8 bases had no gene match. This CDR3 spans 15 amino acids. CDR3 bases: TGCGCCAGCAGCCGAGTCACAGGGGAACAAGAGACCCAGTACTTC. Protein product: CASSRVTGEQETQYF.

This clonotype was seen a handful of times. The rearrangement links TRBV9 to TRBJ1-4; 11 bases agree with TRBD1. The CDR3 loop spans 16 amino acids. The ends lost 0 bases at V and 10 bases at J; junction bases unmatched: 8. Germline V CDR1 and CDR2: SGDLS, YYNGEE. The CDR3 here is CASSVASGTGGGKLFF. CDR3 bases: TGTGCCAGCAGCGTAGCTTCCGGGACAGGGGGAGGAAAACTGTTTTTT.

The chain carries TRBV6-1 and TRBJ1-1, with D uncertain. Deletions cut 1 base from V and 4 bases from J, with 10 bases between. CDR3 length: 14 residues. Per the germline V gene, CDR1 is MNHNS and CDR2 is SASEGT. The CDR3 is CASSEVRRGTEAFF. DNA for the CDR3: TGTGCCAGCAGTGAAGTACGGAGAGGCACTGAAGCTTTCTTT.

This clonotype was picked up many times. The V gene is TRBV6-2 or TRBV6-3, the J gene TRBJ2-1; 7 bases match TRBD2. V lost 5 bases to trimming and J lost 6 bases; unmatched junction nucleotides: 7. The CDR3 runs to 14 residues. CDR1 and CDR2 (germline): MNHEY, SVGEGT. CDR3 nucleotides: TGTGCCAGCAGTCCGGGACTACCGGTCAATGAGCAGTTCTTC. Its protein is CASSPGLPVNEQFF.

This clonotype appeared many times. The rearrangement links TRBV7-9 to TRBJ2-3, with no clear D. Deletions cut 8 bases from V and 3 bases from J, with 6 bases between. Germline V lookup: CDR1 SEHNR, CDR2 FQNEAQ (reference sequence). The CDR3 runs 11 residues. The CDR3 sequence is CASERTDTQYF. The CDR3 bases are TGTGCCAGCGAGAGGACAGATACGCAGTATTTT.

This clonotype was seen many times. This chain uses TRBV7-2 with TRBJ2-3; no definite D call. The V end lost 4 bases, the J end lost 1 base, and 12 bases lay between the germline ends. Germline assignment: CDR1 SGHTA and CDR2 FQGNSA. This CDR3 region has 15 residues. CDR3: CASSYKASGTDTQYF. In DNA form, the CDR3 reads TGTGCCAGCAGCTATAAGGCGTCTGGCACAGATACGCAGTATTTT.

This clonotype was picked up many times. The V gene is TRBV6-6, the J gene TRBJ2-3, with D hard to call. The ends were cut back, 0 bases at V and 8 bases at J, with 15 bases in the middle. The germline gives CDR1 MNHNY, CDR2 SVGAGI (reference sequence). The length of the CDR3 is 15 residues. The CDR3 DNA sequence: TGTGCCAGCAGTTACTCGATTGGCGACTCCCCTACGCAGTATTTT. Residues: CASSYSIGDSPTQYF.

A few counts support this clonotype. V gene TRBV23-1 combines with J gene TRBJ2-3; 8 bases agree with TRBD1. TRBV23-1 is an ORF for which the function is uncertain. The CDR3 spans 12 residues. The V segment lost 8 bases and the J segment 8 bases; nucleotides outside the gene matches: 6. This CDR3 is CASGQGDGTQYF. CDR3 coding DNA: TGCGCCAGCGGACAGGGTGACGGTACGCAGTATTTT.

The V gene is TRBV29-1, the J gene TRBJ1-3, with D perhaps TRBD1 (6 bases). The CDR3 consists of 14 residues. Germline lookup yields CDR1 SQVTM and CDR2 ANQGSEA. The germline V and J ends were trimmed by 6 bases and 2 bases, with 14 bases remaining between them. CDR3 sequence reads: CSVGHREAGNTIYF. The CDR3 nucleotides are TGCAGCGTGGGCCACAGGGAAGCTGGAAACACCATATATTTT. Full variable domain (outside the CDR3, taken from reference TRBV29-1 and TRBJ1-3): SAVISQKPSRDICQRGTSLTIQCQVDSQVTMMFWYRQQPGQSLTLIATANQGSEATYESGFVIDKFPISRPNLTFSTLTVSNMSPEDSSIYLCSVGHREAGNTIYFGEGSWLTVV.

V gene TRBV6-1 combines with J gene TRBJ2-7; 13 nucleotides line up with TRBD2. Germline V gene sequence: CDR1 MNHNS, CDR2 SASEGT. The CDR3 sequence is 20 residues long. Losses at the gene ends were 5 bases for V and 0 bases for J; bases not matched to a gene: 16. The CDR3 reads CASSKSRTSGGAARSYEQYF. The CDR3 DNA follows: TGTGCCAGCAGTAAATCCAGGACTAGCGGGGGAGCGGCCCGCTCCTACGAGCAGTACTTC.